These T cell receptor beta chains were read from a single sample in a study of shared clonotypes between healthy human individuals. Clones were read by immunoSEQ multiplex PCR, and TCRdb kept only the in-frame ones, dropping some. The sample lists some 2.1 million clones, about 95% occurring once. The sequencing input was naive CD4+ T cells sorted from blood. The receptors were gathered from a man between 18 and 35 years old in good health. The CDR3 runs from the conserved cysteine through the conserved F or W. The D gene is left open where the match is weak. Expanded clones get a size class; other rows say once, few or many, or leave the size out.

V gene	J gene	D gene	clone size	CDR3 protein	CDR3 DNA
TRBV6-1	TRBJ1-4	NA	NA	CASSEEGLNEKLFF	TGTGCCAGCAGTGAAGAGGGGCTTAATGAAAAACTGTTTTTT
TRBV5-6	TRBJ1-6	NA	NA	CASSFQGPGSSPLHF	TGTGCCAGCAGCTTCCAGGGGCCAGGGAGTTCACCCCTCCACTTT
TRBV30	TRBJ2-7	NA	NA	CAWNRDRGEYEQYF	TGTGCCTGGAATCGCGACCGGGGCGAGTACGAGCAGTACTTC
TRBV6-6	TRBJ2-4	NA	NA	CASRIDGPRGNIQYF	TGTGCCAGCAGAATAGACGGACCTCGCGGAAACATTCAGTACTTC
TRBV18	TRBJ1-6	NA	NA	CASSPQRSNSPLHF	TGTGCCAGCTCACCACAGCGGAGTAATTCACCCCTCCACTTT
TRBV5-4	TRBJ2-1	NA	NA	CASSLGGLFYNEQFF	TGTGCCAGCAGCTTAGGGGGACTATTCTACAATGAGCAGTTCTTC
TRBV14	TRBJ1-6	NA	NA	CASSVKVPGSPLHF	TGTGCCAGCAGTGTCAAGGTCCCAGGGTCACCCCTCCACTTT
TRBV27	TRBJ2-7	TRBD2	NA	CASSSQRESYEQYF	TGTGCCAGCAGTTCCCAGCGGGAGTCGTACGAGCAGTACTTC
TRBV11-2	TRBJ2-7	TRBD1	NA	CASNKGQGAYEQYF	TGTGCCAGCAATAAGGGACAGGGGGCTTACGAGCAGTACTTC
TRBV13	TRBJ1-6	TRBD1	NA	CASSAPGTGVNSPLHF	TGTGCCAGCAGCGCTCCCGGGACAGGGGTTAATTCACCCCTCCACTTT
TRBV18	TRBJ2-1	NA	NA	CASSSGGGYNEQFF	TGTGCCAGCTCATCAGGGGGGGGCTACAATGAGCAGTTCTTC
TRBV11-2	TRBJ2-3	NA	NA	CASARTDTQYF	TGTGCCAGCGCCCGCACAGATACGCAGTATTTT
TRBV10-2	TRBJ2-7	TRBD1	NA	CASRGQGSSYEQYF	TGCGCCAGCAGAGGACAGGGAAGCTCCTACGAGCAGTACTTC
TRBV19	TRBJ1-6	TRBD1	NA	CATKGQGDNSPLHF	TGTGCCACCAAAGGACAGGGCGATAATTCACCCCTCCACTTT
TRBV7-2	TRBJ2-7	TRBD2	NA	CASSLVLAGEQYF	TGTGCCAGCAGCTTGGTGCTAGCGGGTGAGCAGTACTTC
TRBV19	TRBJ1-1	NA	once	CASSSSGGTNTEAFF	TGTGCCAGTAGTTCATCCGGGGGAACTAACACTGAAGCTTTCTTT
TRBV5-1	TRBJ2-5	TRBD2	NA	CASSFGTSGNQETQYF	TGCGCCAGCAGCTTCGGGACTAGCGGGAACCAAGAGACCCAGTACTTC
TRBV4-1	TRBJ2-2	NA	NA	CASSRVSKNTGELFF	TGCGCCAGCAGCCGAGTTAGCAAAAACACCGGGGAGCTGTTTTTT
TRBV5-1	TRBJ1-4	TRBD1	NA	CASTQGGGPNEKLFF	TGCGCCAGCACCCAGGGGGGAGGCCCTAATGAAAAACTGTTTTTT
TRBV7-9	TRBJ2-2	NA	few	CASSSAPTANTGELFF	TGTGCCAGCAGCTCCGCCCCGACAGCGAACACCGGGGAGCTGTTTTTT
TRBV5-1	TRBJ2-7	NA	NA	CASSLWEGEQYF	TGCGCCAGCAGCTTATGGGAAGGCGAGCAGTACTTC
TRBV7-8	TRBJ1-4	NA	NA	CATFGGDTTNEKLFF	TGTGCCACCTTTGGCGGGGACACCACTAATGAAAAACTGTTTTTT
TRBV6-6	TRBJ2-7	TRBD1	NA	CASRGGQGSSYEQYF	TGTGCCAGCAGGGGGGGACAGGGTTCTTCCTACGAGCAGTACTTC
TRBV27	TRBJ2-7	TRBD1	NA	CASSLDRGSPYEQYF	TGTGCCAGCAGTTTAGACAGGGGTAGCCCCTACGAGCAGTACTTC
TRBV5-1	TRBJ2-1	TRBD1	NA	CATNLGDSGSYNEQFF	TGCGCTACGAACCTTGGGGACAGCGGCTCCTACAATGAGCAGTTCTTC
TRBV7-2	TRBJ2-7	TRBD2	NA	CASSPGLAGAGEQYF	TGTGCCAGCAGCCCGGGGTTAGCGGGGGCGGGCGAGCAGTACTTC
TRBV11-2	TRBJ1-2	TRBD1	NA	CASSLDRGPNYGYTF	TGTGCCAGCAGCTTGGACAGGGGGCCGAACTATGGCTACACCTTC
TRBV10-2	TRBJ2-2	NA	NA	CASSDRVGGELFF	TGCGCCAGCAGTGATAGGGTTGGCGGGGAGCTGTTTTTT
TRBV5-1	TRBJ2-7	TRBD2	once	CASSVGLAGGGEQYF	TGCGCCAGCAGCGTGGGACTAGCGGGAGGGGGAGAGCAGTACTTC
TRBV28	TRBJ1-2	TRBD1	NA	CASSQPRAGGSNGYTF	TGTGCCAGCAGTCAACCCCGGGCAGGGGGCTCTAATGGCTACACCTTC
TRBV2	TRBJ2-2	NA	NA	CARDNNTGELFF	TGTGCCAGAGACAATAACACCGGGGAGCTGTTTTTT
TRBV7-9	TRBJ1-4	NA	NA	CASSRSDREKLFF	TGTGCCAGCAGCCGGTCGGATAGGGAAAAACTGTTTTTT
TRBV5-1	TRBJ2-4	NA	NA	CASSLVSGQGENIQYF	TGCGCCAGCAGCTTGGTATCGGGCCAGGGCGAAAACATTCAGTACTTC
TRBV18	TRBJ1-5	NA	NA	CASSTKTGPNQPQHF	TGTGCCAGCTCAACCAAGACCGGACCGAATCAGCCCCAGCATTTT
TRBV6-1	TRBJ2-1	TRBD2	NA	CASSEVPSGRASNEQFF	TGTGCCAGCAGTGAAGTTCCTAGCGGGAGGGCCTCTAATGAGCAGTTCTTC
TRBV15	TRBJ2-2	NA	once	CATSRDINGELFF	TGTGCCACCAGCAGAGATATCAACGGGGAGCTGTTTTTT
TRBV5-4	TRBJ1-2	NA	NA	CASSLTGGSGYTF	TGTGCCAGCAGCTTGACGGGGGGCTCTGGCTACACCTTC
TRBV7-2	TRBJ1-4	NA	NA	CASSTTGTVNEKLFF	TGTGCCAGCAGCACCACCGGGACTGTGAATGAAAAACTGTTTTTT
TRBV30	TRBJ2-2	NA	NA	CAWSVYTGELFF	TGTGCCTGGAGTGTCTACACCGGGGAGCTGTTTTTT
TRBV7-2	TRBJ1-5	NA	NA	CASSLNSVQPQHF	TGTGCCAGCAGCTTAAACTCGGTTCAGCCCCAGCATTTT
TRBV4-3	TRBJ1-2	NA	NA	CASSQDSDGVGYTF	TGCGCCAGCAGCCAAGATAGTGACGGAGTTGGCTACACCTTC
TRBV28	TRBJ2-1	NA	NA	CASSSTQIGEQFF	TGTGCCAGCAGTTCTACCCAAATCGGAGAGCAGTTCTTC